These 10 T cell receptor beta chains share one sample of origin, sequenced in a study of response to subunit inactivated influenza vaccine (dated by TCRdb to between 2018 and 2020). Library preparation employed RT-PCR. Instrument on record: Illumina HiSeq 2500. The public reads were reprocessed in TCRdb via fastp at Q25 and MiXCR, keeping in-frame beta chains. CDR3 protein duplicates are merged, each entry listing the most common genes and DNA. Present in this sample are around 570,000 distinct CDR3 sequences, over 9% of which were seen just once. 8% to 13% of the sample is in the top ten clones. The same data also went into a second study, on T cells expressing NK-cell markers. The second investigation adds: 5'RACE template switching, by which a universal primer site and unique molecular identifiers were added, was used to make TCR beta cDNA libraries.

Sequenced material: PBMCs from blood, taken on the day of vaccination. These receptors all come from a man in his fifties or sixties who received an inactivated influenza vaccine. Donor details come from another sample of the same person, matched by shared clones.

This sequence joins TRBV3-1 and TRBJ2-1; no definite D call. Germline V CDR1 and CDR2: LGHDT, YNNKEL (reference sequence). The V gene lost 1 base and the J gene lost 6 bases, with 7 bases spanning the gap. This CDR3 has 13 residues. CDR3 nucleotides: TGTGCCAGCAGCCAAGGTAACTTCAATGAGCAGTTCTTC. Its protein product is CASSQGNFNEQFF.

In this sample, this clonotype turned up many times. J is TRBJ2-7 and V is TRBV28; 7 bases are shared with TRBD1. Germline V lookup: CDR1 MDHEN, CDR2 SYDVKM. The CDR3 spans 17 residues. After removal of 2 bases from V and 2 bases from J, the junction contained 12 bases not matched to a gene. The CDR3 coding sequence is TGTGCCAGCAGTTTAAGGTCCCTGGGACAGCTAACCTACGAGCAGTACTTC. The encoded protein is CASSLRSLGQLTYEQYF.

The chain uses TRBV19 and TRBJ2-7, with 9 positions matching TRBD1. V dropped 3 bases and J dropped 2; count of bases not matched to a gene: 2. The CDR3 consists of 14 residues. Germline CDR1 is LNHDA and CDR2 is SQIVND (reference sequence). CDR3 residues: CASSMGTGTYEQYF. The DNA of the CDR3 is TGTGCCAGTAGTATGGGGACAGGGACCTACGAGCAGTACTTC.

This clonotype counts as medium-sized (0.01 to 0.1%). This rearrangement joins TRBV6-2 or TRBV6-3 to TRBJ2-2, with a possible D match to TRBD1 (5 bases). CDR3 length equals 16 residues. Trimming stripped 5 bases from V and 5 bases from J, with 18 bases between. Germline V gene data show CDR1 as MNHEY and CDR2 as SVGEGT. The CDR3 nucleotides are TGTGCCAGCAGTCCGGCCCAACATCAGGGAACCGGGGAGCTGTTTTTT. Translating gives CASSPAQHQGTGELFF.

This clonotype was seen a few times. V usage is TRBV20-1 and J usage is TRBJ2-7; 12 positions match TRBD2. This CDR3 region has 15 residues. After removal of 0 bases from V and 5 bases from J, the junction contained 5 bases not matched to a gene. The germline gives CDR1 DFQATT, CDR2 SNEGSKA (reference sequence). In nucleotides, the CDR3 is TGCAGTGCTAGAGATAAACTAGCGGGAGGTCACGAGCAGTACTTC. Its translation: CSARDKLAGGHEQYF.

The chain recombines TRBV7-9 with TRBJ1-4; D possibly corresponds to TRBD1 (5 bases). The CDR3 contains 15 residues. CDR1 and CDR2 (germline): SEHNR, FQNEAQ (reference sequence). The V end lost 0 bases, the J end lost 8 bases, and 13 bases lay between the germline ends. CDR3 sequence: CASSLAGRVREKLFF. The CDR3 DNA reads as TGTGCCAGCAGCTTAGCTGGCAGGGTACGGGAAAAACTGTTTTTT.

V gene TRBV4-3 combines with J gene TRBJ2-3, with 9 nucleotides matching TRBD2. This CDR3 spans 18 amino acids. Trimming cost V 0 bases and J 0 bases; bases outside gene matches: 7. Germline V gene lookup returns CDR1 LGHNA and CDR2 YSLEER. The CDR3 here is CASSQELAGLTSTDTQYF. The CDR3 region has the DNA TGCGCCAGCAGCCAAGAACTAGCGGGCCTGACTAGCACAGATACGCAGTATTTT.

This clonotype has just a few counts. In DNA, the CDR3 is TGTGCCAGCAGTTACTCGAGGACAGGGGGCCGGGAGACCCAGTACTTC. It yields the protein CASSYSRTGGRETQYF. The chain has TRBV6-2 or TRBV6-3 and TRBJ2-5; TRBD1 agrees at 11 bases. Per the germline V gene, CDR1 is MNHEY and CDR2 is SVGEGT. The V gene end was trimmed by 0 bases and the J gene end by 5 bases; junction bases not matched to a gene: 5. The CDR3 loop spans 16 amino acids.

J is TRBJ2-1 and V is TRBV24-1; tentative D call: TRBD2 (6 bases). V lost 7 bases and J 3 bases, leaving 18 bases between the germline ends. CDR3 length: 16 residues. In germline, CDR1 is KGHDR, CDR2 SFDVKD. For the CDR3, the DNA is TGTGCCACCAGCGAAGACGGACTACCAAGCTACAATGAGCAGTTCTTC. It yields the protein CATSEDGLPSYNEQFF.

The CDR3 region is CASSLGEVADTQYF. The CDR3 DNA follows: TGTGCCAGCAGCTTAGGCGAGGTTGCAGATACGCAGTATTTT. The gene calls are TRBV7-2 and TRBJ2-3; D uncertain. Deletions cut 1 base from V and 4 bases from J, with 9 bases between. The CDR3 extends over 14 amino acids. The germline CDR1 and CDR2 sequences are SGHTA and FQGNSA.